This is a list of T cell receptor beta chains from one sample in a study of blood T cell repertoires in COVID-19. Profiling relied on immunoSEQ multiplex PCR, and the TCRdb table lists in-frame clones only, not all of them. The data contain about 150,000 clones, 84% of them singletons. The specimen was peripheral blood. These receptors all stem from a man aged 18 to 30 with active or convalescent COVID-19. The CDR3 runs from the conserved cysteine through the conserved F or W. The D gene is left open where the match is weak. Not every row has a clone size; where given, it reads once, few, many or a size class.

>TRBV2|TRBJ2-3|TRBD2|-
CASSGLAGRTDTQYF
TGTGCCAGCAGCGGACTAGCGGGACGCACAGATACGCAGTATTTT
>TRBV7-2|TRBJ2-3|-|-
CASNTFGGTQYF
TGTGCCAGCAATACTTTCGGCGGTACGCAGTATTTT
>TRBV2|TRBJ1-5|TRBD1|-
CASSGQGVNNQPQHF
TGTGCCAGCAGTGGACAGGGTGTTAACAATCAGCCCCAGCATTTT
>TRBV7-8|TRBJ2-7|TRBD2|-
CASSLGLAGEGYEQYF
TGTGCCAGCAGCTTAGGGCTAGCGGGAGAGGGCTACGAGCAGTACTTC
>TRBV7-9|TRBJ1-2|-|-
CASSLVSVNYGYTF
TGTGCCAGCAGCTTAGTATCCGTGAACTATGGCTACACCTTC
>TRBV4-1|TRBJ1-5|TRBD1|-
CASSLGQFDSNQPQHF
TGCGCCAGCAGCCTGGGACAGTTCGATAGCAATCAGCCCCAGCATTTT
>TRBV7-8|TRBJ1-2|TRBD1|-
CASSLAGTGGNYGYTF
TGTGCCAGCAGCTTAGCGGGGACAGGGGGAAACTATGGCTACACCTTC
>TRBV9|TRBJ2-7|TRBD1|-
CASSRGQGASDEQYF
TGTGCCAGCAGCCGGGGACAGGGAGCCTCTGACGAGCAGTACTTC
>TRBV5-1|TRBJ2-2|TRBD2|-
CASSLSSGNTGELFF
TGCGCCAGCAGCCTCTCTAGCGGGAACACCGGGGAGCTGTTTTTT
>TRBV19|TRBJ2-7|-|-
CASSSQGGPYEQYF
TGTGCCAGTAGTAGTCAGGGAGGACCCTACGAGCAGTACTTC
>TRBV7-9|TRBJ2-7|TRBD2|-
CASSPGLAFDEQYF
TGTGCCAGCAGCCCGGGACTAGCTTTCGACGAGCAGTACTTC
>TRBV5-1|TRBJ2-2|-|-
CASSPGRGTGELFF
TGCGCCAGCAGCCCAGGGCGGGGTACCGGGGAGCTGTTTTTT
>TRBV10-3|TRBJ2-5|-|-
CAISDGQETQYF
TGTGCCATCAGTGACGGGCAAGAGACCCAGTACTTC
>TRBV30|TRBJ2-3|-|-
CAWRQGSGTDTQYF
TGTGCCTGGAGGCAGGGGAGCGGCACAGATACGCAGTATTTT
>TRBV11-2|TRBJ2-2|-|-
CASSLGRPNTGELFF
TGTGCCAGCAGCTTGGGCAGACCGAACACCGGGGAGCTGTTTTTT
>TRBV27|TRBJ2-1|TRBD1|-
CASEPFGTAINNEQFF
TGTGCCAGCGAACCTTTCGGGACAGCGATAAACAATGAGCAGTTCTTC
>TRBV21-1|TRBJ2-6|-|-
CASSKQNRGKNGANVLTF
TGTGCCAGCAGCAAACAGAACAGGGGAAAGAATGGGGCCAACGTCCTGACTTTC
>TRBV7-2|TRBJ1-2|-|-
CASSLAVGGAVGYTF
TGTGCCAGCAGCTTAGCGGTAGGAGGGGCGGTTGGCTACACCTTC
>TRBV5-1|TRBJ2-3|-|once
CASSSHQGSRDTQYF
TGCGCCAGCAGCTCACATCAGGGATCCCGAGATACGCAGTATTTT
>TRBV19|TRBJ1-5|-|once
CASKQRNQPQHF
TGTGCCAGCAAACAGCGGAATCAGCCCCAGCATTTT
>TRBV18|TRBJ1-4|TRBD1|few
CASSPGDRGSGKLFF
TGTGCCAGCTCACCAGGGGACAGGGGTTCAGGAAAACTGTTTTTT
>TRBV5-1|TRBJ1-2|-|-
CASSFQGNGYTF
TGCGCCAGCAGCTTCCAGGGAAATGGCTACACCTTC
>TRBV27|TRBJ1-6|-|few
CASRSGGYNSPLHF
TGTGCCAGCAGATCCGGGGGGTATAATTCACCCCTCCACTTT
>TRBV5-4|TRBJ1-2|TRBD1|-
CASSRMTGNYGYTF
TGTGCCAGCAGCCGAATGACAGGGAACTATGGCTACACCTTC
>TRBV5-4|TRBJ2-3|TRBD1|once
CASSWGQADTDTQYF
TGTGCCAGCAGCTGGGGACAGGCCGACACAGATACGCAGTATTTT
>TRBV6-6|TRBJ2-5|TRBD2|-
CASMGLAGAGETQYF
TGTGCCAGCATGGGACTAGCGGGGGCCGGAGAGACCCAGTACTTC
>TRBV29-1|TRBJ2-5|TRBD1|once
CSVTLTGGGRQETQYF
TGCAGCGTCACACTGACAGGGGGTGGGAGGCAAGAGACCCAGTACTTC
>TRBV7-9|TRBJ1-5|-|-
CASSLNSLGDNQPQHF
TGTGCCAGCAGCTTAAATTCCCTAGGAGACAATCAGCCCCAGCATTTT
>TRBV10-1|TRBJ2-2|TRBD1|-
CASGGQGGTGELFF
TGCGCCAGCGGGGGACAGGGAGGCACCGGGGAGCTGTTTTTT
>TRBV28|TRBJ1-1|-|few
CASSYPGHLWGNTEAFF
TGTGCCAGCAGCTACCCGGGACACCTCTGGGGGAACACTGAAGCTTTCTTT
>TRBV7-3|TRBJ2-1|TRBD2|-
CASSLLAGGSDEQFF
TGTGCCAGCAGCTTATTAGCGGGAGGCAGCGATGAGCAGTTCTTC
>TRBV7-9|TRBJ2-5|TRBD2|-
CASSLAASGQETQYF
TGTGCCAGCAGCTTAGCGGCTAGCGGGCAAGAGACCCAGTACTTC
>TRBV6-5|TRBJ2-1|TRBD2|-
CASRRTSVTYNEQFF
TGTGCCAGCAGACGGACTAGCGTAACGTACAATGAGCAGTTCTTC
>TRBV4-1|TRBJ2-3|-|-
CASSQEVAADTQYF
TGCGCCAGCAGCCAAGAAGTGGCAGCGGATACGCAGTATTTT
>TRBV5-1|TRBJ2-1|-|-
CASSLDLTQFF
TGCGCCAGCAGCTTGGACCTAACGCAGTTCTTC
>TRBV6-2/TRBV6-3|TRBJ2-1|TRBD2|-
CASRPRTSGSYNEQFF
TGTGCCAGCAGACCTAGGACTAGCGGGTCCTACAATGAGCAGTTCTTC
>TRBV19|TRBJ1-2|TRBD1|-
CASSGTGDIHGYTF
TGTGCCAGTAGTGGGACAGGGGACATACATGGCTACACCTTC
>TRBV15|TRBJ1-5|TRBD1|-
CATSRDPGGNQPQHF
TGTGCCACCAGCAGAGATCCAGGGGGGAATCAGCCCCAGCATTTT
>TRBV7-2|TRBJ2-7|-|-
CASSLGAGTPTYEQYF
TGTGCCAGCAGCCTAGGGGCCGGGACACCAACCTACGAGCAGTACTTC
>TRBV7-2|TRBJ1-3|TRBD1|once
CASSRPGQGAGNTIYF
TGTGCCAGCAGCAGACCGGGACAGGGGGCTGGAAACACCATATATTTT
>TRBV19|TRBJ1-5|TRBD1|once
CASSIAGQGNQPQHF
TGTGCCAGTAGTATAGCGGGACAGGGTAATCAGCCCCAGCATTTT
>TRBV7-2|TRBJ1-1|-|-
CASSSGGHTEAFF
TGTGCCAGCAGCTCCGGGGGGCACACTGAAGCTTTCTTT
>TRBV18|TRBJ2-2|TRBD2|-
CASSPSRTSGRNTGELFF
TGTGCCAGCTCACCATCCCGCACTAGCGGGAGAAACACCGGGGAGCTGTTTTTT
>TRBV5-1|TRBJ2-7|-|-
CASSWGLSYEQYF
TGCGCCAGCAGCTGGGGACTGTCCTACGAGCAGTACTTC
>TRBV14|TRBJ2-6|TRBD1|-
CASSARDRAISGANVLTF
TGTGCCAGCAGCGCCCGGGACAGGGCCATCTCTGGGGCCAACGTCCTGACTTTC
>TRBV7-2|TRBJ1-6|-|once
CASSRYGPGGGKDSPLHF
TGTGCCAGCTCCCGATACGGTCCGGGGGGGGGTAAGGATTCACCCCTCCACTTT
>TRBV5-6|TRBJ1-2|TRBD1|-
CASTRDRAYGYTF
TGTGCCAGCACCCGGGACAGGGCTTATGGCTACACCTTC
>TRBV6-1|TRBJ2-7|TRBD1|-
CASSALVGQGSYEQYF
TGTGCCAGCAGTGCGCTTGTAGGACAGGGTTCCTACGAGCAGTACTTC
>TRBV19|TRBJ1-3|-|-
CASSHGPGISGNTIYF
TGTGCCAGTAGTCACGGACCGGGGATCTCTGGAAACACCATATATTTT
>TRBV6-5|TRBJ2-7|TRBD2|-
CASSSIAGGPYEQYF
TGTGCCAGCAGTTCCATAGCGGGGGGGCCCTACGAGCAGTACTTC